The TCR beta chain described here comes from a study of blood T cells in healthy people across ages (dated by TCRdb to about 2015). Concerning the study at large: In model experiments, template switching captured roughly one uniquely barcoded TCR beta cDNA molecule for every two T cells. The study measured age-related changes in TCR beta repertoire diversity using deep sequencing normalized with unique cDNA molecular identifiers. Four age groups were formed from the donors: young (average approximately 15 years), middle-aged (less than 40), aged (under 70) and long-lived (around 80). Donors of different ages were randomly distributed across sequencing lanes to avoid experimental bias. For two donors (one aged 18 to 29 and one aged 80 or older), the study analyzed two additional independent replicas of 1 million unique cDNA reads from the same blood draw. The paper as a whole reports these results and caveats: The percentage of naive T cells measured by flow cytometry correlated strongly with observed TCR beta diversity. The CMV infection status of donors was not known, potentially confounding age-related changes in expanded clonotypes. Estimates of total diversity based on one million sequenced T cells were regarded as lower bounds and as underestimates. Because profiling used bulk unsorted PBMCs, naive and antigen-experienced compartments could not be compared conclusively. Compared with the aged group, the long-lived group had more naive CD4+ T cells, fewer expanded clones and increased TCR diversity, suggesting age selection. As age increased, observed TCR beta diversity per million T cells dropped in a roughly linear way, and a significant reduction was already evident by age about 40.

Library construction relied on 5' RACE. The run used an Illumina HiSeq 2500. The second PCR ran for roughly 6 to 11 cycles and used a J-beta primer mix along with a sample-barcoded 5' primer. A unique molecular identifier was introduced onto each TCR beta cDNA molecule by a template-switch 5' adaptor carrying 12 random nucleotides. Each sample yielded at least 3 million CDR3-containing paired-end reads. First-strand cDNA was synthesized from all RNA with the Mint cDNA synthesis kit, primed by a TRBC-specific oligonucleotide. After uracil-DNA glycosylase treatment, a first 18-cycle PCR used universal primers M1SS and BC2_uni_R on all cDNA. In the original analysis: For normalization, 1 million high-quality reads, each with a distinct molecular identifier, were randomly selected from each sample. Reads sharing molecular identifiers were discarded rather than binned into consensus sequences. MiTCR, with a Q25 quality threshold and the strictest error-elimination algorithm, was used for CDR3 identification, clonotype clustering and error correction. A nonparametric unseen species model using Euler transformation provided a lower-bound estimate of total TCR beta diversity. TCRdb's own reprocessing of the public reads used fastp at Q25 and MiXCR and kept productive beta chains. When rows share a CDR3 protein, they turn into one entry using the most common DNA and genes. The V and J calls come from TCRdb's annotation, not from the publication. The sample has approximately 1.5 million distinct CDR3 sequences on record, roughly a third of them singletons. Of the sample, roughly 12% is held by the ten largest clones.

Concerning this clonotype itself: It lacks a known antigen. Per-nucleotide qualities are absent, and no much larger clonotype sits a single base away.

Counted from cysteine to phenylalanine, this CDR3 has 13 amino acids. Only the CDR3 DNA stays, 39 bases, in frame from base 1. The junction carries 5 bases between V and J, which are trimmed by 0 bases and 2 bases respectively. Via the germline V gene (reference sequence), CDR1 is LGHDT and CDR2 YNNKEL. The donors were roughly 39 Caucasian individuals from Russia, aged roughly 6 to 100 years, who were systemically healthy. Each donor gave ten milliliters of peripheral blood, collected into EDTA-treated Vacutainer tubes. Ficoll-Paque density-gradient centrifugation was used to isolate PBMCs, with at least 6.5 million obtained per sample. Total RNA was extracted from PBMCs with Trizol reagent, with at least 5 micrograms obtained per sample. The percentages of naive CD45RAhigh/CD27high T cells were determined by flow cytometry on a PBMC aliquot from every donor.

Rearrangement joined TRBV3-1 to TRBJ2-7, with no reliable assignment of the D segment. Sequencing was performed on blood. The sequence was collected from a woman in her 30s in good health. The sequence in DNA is TGTGCCAGCAGCCAAGATAAAACCTACGAGCAGTACTTC. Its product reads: CASSQDKTYEQYF.